A selection of T cell receptor beta chains follows, all from one sample in a study of siplizumab effects on memory and regulatory T cells. Measured with immunoSEQ multiplex PCR; TCRdb has only the in-frame clones, and not every one. This table holds some 62,000 clones, roughly 80% found once. Sequenced material: memory CD4+ T cells sorted from blood. The receptors come from a human donor in good health. Both conserved end residues are part of each CDR3. D genes are given only for firm matches. The size of a clone is reported for some rows only, either as once, few or many, or as a class for expanded clones.

TRBV19	TRBJ1-1	-	-	TGTGCCAGTAGTATCGGCAACGGGGGTGAAGCTTTCTTT	CASSIGNGGEAFF
TRBV6-5	TRBJ2-7	-	-	TGTGCCAGCAGCTCCGCAGGGGCCCCATCCTACGAGCAGTACTTC	CASSSAGAPSYEQYF
TRBV30	TRBJ1-2	few	TRBD1	TGTGCCTGGAGGGGACAGCCTTTTAACTATGGCTACACCTTC	CAWRGQPFNYGYTF
TRBV7-2	TRBJ2-3	-	-	TGTGCCAGCAGCACCTCGGACCGTCCCGATACGCAGTATTTT	CASSTSDRPDTQYF
TRBV10-1	TRBJ2-1	few	TRBD2	TGCGCCAGCAGTGAGTTAGCGGGAGGGGTCGATGAGCAGTTCTTC	CASSELAGGVDEQFF
TRBV30	TRBJ2-3	-	TRBD1	TGTGCCTGGAGTAGGGACAGCTTGTGGGATACGCAGTATTTT	CAWSRDSLWDTQYF
TRBV6-1	TRBJ2-1	-	TRBD2	TGTGCCAGCAGTAATCGGGAGGGATACAATGAGCAGTTCTTC	CASSNREGYNEQFF
TRBV5-1	TRBJ2-1	few	TRBD1	TGCGCCAGCAGCTTACCGGGACAGGGCGTCTACAATGAGCAGTTCTTC	CASSLPGQGVYNEQFF
TRBV4-2	TRBJ2-1	-	-	TGTGCCAGCAGCCAAGCCGGACAGCACAATGAGCAGTTCTTC	CASSQAGQHNEQFF
TRBV9	TRBJ2-3	-	TRBD2	TGTGCCAGCAGCGTAGAGGGTAGCGGGAGTCATCGGACAGATACGCAGTATTTT	CASSVEGSGSHRTDTQYF
TRBV29-1	TRBJ1-2	-	-	TGCAGCGCCCCGGACACCGGCTATGGCTACACCTTC	CSAPDTGYGYTF
TRBV18	TRBJ1-1	-	-	TGTGCCAGCTCACCGGGGGTATTTACTGAAGCTTTCTTT	CASSPGVFTEAFF
TRBV2	TRBJ1-1	few	-	TGTGCCAGCAGCGGATTTGGACAGTACACTGAAGCTTTCTTT	CASSGFGQYTEAFF
TRBV2	TRBJ1-1	-	TRBD1	TGTGCCAGCGTTTCTGGACAGGGGAGGATGGTTGCTTTCTTT	CASVSGQGRMVAFF
TRBV5-1	TRBJ2-7	-	-	TGCGCCAGCAGCTTAGAGGGTCGGAACGAGCAGTACTTC	CASSLEGRNEQYF
TRBV19	TRBJ1-1	-	-	TGTGCCAGTAAGATCACAGGGAACACTGAAGCTTTCTTT	CASKITGNTEAFF
TRBV29-1	TRBJ1-1	once	-	TGCAGCGTTCGGGGAGGGGGAGTGAACACTGAAGCTTTCTTT	CSVRGGGVNTEAFF
TRBV6-1	TRBJ2-7	-	-	TGTGCCAGCAGTGATAATCTTAGGGTTGGCGAGCAGTACTTC	CASSDNLRVGEQYF
TRBV2	TRBJ2-7	-	-	TGTGCCAGCAAAATTAGCCAAACCTACGAGCAGTACTTC	CASKISQTYEQYF
TRBV4-1	TRBJ2-7	-	-	TGCGCCAGCAGCCAAGATCGTGCGCTAACCGGGACCTCCTACGAGCAGTACTTC	CASSQDRALTGTSYEQYF
TRBV7-2	TRBJ2-7	once	-	TGTGCCAGCAGCGCCTCCTACGAGCAGTACTTC	CASSASYEQYF
TRBV4-1	TRBJ2-1	-	-	TGCGCCAGCAGGGGACCTCTAAGGAGCTCCTACAATGAGCAGTTCTTC	CASRGPLRSSYNEQFF
TRBV11-3	TRBJ2-1	-	-	TGTGCCAGCAGCTTACTAGCCCTTGGGAACAATGAGCAGTTCTTC	CASSLLALGNNEQFF
TRBV2	TRBJ1-1	-	TRBD1	TGTGCCAGCAGATGGACAGGGGGCCTGACTGAAGCTTTCTTT	CASRWTGGLTEAFF
TRBV11-3	TRBJ1-2	-	TRBD1	TGTGCCAGCAGCCCTTCGACAGGGTTGATCACCTTC	CASSPSTGLITF
TRBV5-1	TRBJ2-5	-	-	TGCGCCAGCAGCTTACGACCGGTAGCCCAGGGAGAGACCCAGTACTTC	CASSLRPVAQGETQYF
TRBV19	TRBJ1-4	-	-	TGTGCCAGTAACTGGCAGCGACGGAATGAAAAACTGTTTTTT	CASNWQRRNEKLFF
TRBV6-4	TRBJ2-2	-	-	TGTGCCAGCAGGGGGCTTTACACCGGGGAGCTGTTTTTT	CASRGLYTGELFF
TRBV2	TRBJ1-1	many	TRBD1	TGTGCCAGCAGTGGGCAGGGGGACACTGAAGCTTTCTTT	CASSGQGDTEAFF
TRBV7-9	TRBJ1-4	-	-	TGTGCCAGCAGATCCGGACGGGGTCGGGAAAAACTGTTTTTT	CASRSGRGREKLFF
TRBV10-2	TRBJ1-4	-	-	TGCGCCAGCAGTGAGCAGCAGGGAGGGGAAAAACTGTTTTTT	CASSEQQGGEKLFF
TRBV6-1	TRBJ2-1	-	-	TGTGCCAGCATCGCCCTCTGGAGTGAGCAGTTCTTC	CASIALWSEQFF
TRBV9	TRBJ2-3	-	-	TGTGCCAGCAGCGCGGACAGTTTGAGGGATACGCAGTATTTT	CASSADSLRDTQYF
TRBV4-1	TRBJ1-4	-	-	TGCGCCAGCAGCCAAAGAGGGAATAAACAGGAAAAACTGTTTTTT	CASSQRGNKQEKLFF
TRBV5-1	TRBJ1-1	once	TRBD1	TGCGCCAGCAGCCCCTGGACAGGGGTGAACACTGAAGCTTTCTTT	CASSPWTGVNTEAFF
TRBV4-2	TRBJ2-3	-	TRBD2	TGTGCCAGCAGCCAAGAGGGGGCTAGCGGGTCCCTAGATACGCAGTATTTT	CASSQEGASGSLDTQYF
TRBV2	TRBJ2-3	-	TRBD2	TGTGCCAGCAGTGTGGTTAGCGGGGGGCCTAGCACAGATACGCAGTATTTT	CASSVVSGGPSTDTQYF
TRBV5-8	TRBJ2-2	-	-	TGTGCCAGCAGCTTTGGTCAGGGGAGGACCGGGGAGCTGTTTTTT	CASSFGQGRTGELFF
TRBV7-2	TRBJ2-7	-	-	TGTGCCAGCAGCTCAACAGGCGACGAGCAGTACTTC	CASSSTGDEQYF
TRBV5-1	TRBJ2-2	-	TRBD2	TGCGCCAGCAGCCCGGTCGGGAGGGATCACGGGGAGCTGTTTTTT	CASSPVGRDHGELFF
TRBV19	TRBJ1-5	-	-	TGTGCCAGTACCGACGGGGGATCTGTTCAGCCCCAGCATTTT	CASTDGGSVQPQHF